This T cell receptor beta chain was sequenced during a study of blood T cells in healthy people across ages. Germline V lookup: CDR1 MNHNS, CDR2 SASEGT. The CDR3 contains 15 residues. Between the trimmed V and J ends, which lost 5 bases and 4 bases, there was a span of 17 bases. Only a few counts were recorded for this clonotype. Primers used in a second PCR of about 6 to 12 cycles were a sample-barcoded 5' primer and a J-beta primer mix. MiXCR, run by TCRdb on the 5' RACE reads, gives a single entry per CDR3 protein. In the table there are some 850,000 distinct CDR3 sequences, around a quarter of which are singletons. A further study also used this sample, focusing on T cells of mothers and their children. That work adds: Donors were a few healthy Caucasian mothers and their six children. The TCR beta CDR3 read count exceeded 8.5 million for each mother and was about 3 million for each child. No persistent microchimeric T cell clones were detected at approximately 100 clones per million clonotypes sensitivity.

V and J are TRBV6-1 and TRBJ1-2; weak D call: TRBD1 (5 bases). The sequencing input was blood. The origin of this receptor is a boy between 10 and 17 years old in good health. The CDR3 DNA reads as TGTGCCAGCAGTCCCCGGGACCGACTTGTCTATGGCTACACCTTC. Translation: CASSPRDRLVYGYTF.